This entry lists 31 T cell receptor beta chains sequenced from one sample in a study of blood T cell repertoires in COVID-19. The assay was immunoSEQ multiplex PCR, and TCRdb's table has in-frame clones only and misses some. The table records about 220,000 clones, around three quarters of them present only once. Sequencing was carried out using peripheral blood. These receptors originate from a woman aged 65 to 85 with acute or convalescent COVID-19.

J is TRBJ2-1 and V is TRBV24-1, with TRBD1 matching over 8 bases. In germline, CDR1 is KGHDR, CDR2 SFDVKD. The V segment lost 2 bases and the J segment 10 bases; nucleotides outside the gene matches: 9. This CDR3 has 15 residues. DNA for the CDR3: TGTGCCACCAGTGATTCCGGGACAGGACTGGGGGAGCAGTTCTTC. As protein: CATSDSGTGLGEQFF.

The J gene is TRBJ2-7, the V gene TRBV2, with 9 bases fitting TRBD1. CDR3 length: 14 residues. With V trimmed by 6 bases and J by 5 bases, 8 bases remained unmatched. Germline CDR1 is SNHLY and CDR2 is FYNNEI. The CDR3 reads CASRPGQGFNEQYF. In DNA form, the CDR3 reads TGTGCCAGCAGGCCGGGACAGGGATTTAACGAGCAGTACTTC.

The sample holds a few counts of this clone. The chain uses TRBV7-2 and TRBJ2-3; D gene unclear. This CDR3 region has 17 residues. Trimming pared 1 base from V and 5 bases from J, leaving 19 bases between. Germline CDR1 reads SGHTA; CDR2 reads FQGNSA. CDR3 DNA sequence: TGTGCCAGCAGCTTAGGTTTTTTAGGCCAGGTAATAGATACGCAGTATTTT. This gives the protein CASSLGFLGQVIDTQYF.

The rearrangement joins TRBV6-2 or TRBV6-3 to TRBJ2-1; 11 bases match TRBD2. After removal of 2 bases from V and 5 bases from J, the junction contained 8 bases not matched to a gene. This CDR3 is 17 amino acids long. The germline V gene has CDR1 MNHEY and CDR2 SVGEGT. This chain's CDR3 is CASSYTLAGGRDNEQFF. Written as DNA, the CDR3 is TGTGCCAGCAGTTACACCCTAGCGGGGGGCCGAGACAATGAGCAGTTCTTC.

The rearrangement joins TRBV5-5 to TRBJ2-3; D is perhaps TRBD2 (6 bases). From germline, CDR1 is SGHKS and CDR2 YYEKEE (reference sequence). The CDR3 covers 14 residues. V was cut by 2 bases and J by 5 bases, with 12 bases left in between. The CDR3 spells CASSLWRGEDTQYF. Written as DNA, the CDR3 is TGTGCCAGCAGCTTATGGAGGGGCGAAGATACGCAGTATTTT.

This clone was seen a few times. The CDR3 is CASSLADAAGTNEKLFF. CDR3 DNA: TGTGCCAGCAGCTTGGCGGATGCGGCCGGAACGAATGAAAAACTGTTTTTT. This sequence joins TRBV5-8 and TRBJ1-4; no clear D. Germline V gives CDR1 SGHTS, CDR2 YDEGEE. V lost 0 bases, J lost 5 bases, and 17 bases lay in between. This CDR3 spans 17 amino acids.

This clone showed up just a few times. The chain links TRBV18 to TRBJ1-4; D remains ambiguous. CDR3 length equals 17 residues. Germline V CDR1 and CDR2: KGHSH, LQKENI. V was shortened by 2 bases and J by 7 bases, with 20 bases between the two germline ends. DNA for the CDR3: TGTGCCAGCTCACCATCAAGGTTTGAGGGTGGAGGTGAAAAACTGTTTTTT. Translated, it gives CASSPSRFEGGGEKLFF.

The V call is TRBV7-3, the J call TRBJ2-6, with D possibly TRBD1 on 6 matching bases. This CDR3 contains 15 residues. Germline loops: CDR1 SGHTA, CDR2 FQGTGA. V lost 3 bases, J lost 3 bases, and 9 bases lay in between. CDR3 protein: CASSFAGVGANVLTF. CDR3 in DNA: TGTGCCAGCAGCTTCGCAGGGGTTGGGGCCAACGTCCTGACTTTC. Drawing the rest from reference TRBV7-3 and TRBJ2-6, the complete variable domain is GAGVSQTPSNKVTEKGKYVELRCDPISGHTALYWYRQSLGQGPEFLIYFQGTGAADDSGLPNDRFFAVRPEGSVSTLKIQRTERGDSAVYLCASSFAGVGANVLTFGAGSRLTVL.

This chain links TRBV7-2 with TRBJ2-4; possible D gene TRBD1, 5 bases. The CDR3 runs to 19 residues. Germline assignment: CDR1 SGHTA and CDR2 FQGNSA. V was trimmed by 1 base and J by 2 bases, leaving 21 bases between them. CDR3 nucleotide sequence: TGTGCCAGCAGCTTAGAAGGCAGGGAATGGGGTTCTTCCAAAAACATTCAGTACTTC. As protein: CASSLEGREWGSSKNIQYF.

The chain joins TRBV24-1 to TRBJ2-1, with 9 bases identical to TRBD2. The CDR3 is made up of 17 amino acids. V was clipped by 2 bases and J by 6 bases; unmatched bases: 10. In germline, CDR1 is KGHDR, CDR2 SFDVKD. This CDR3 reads CATSDWERGARSNEQFF. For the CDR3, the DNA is TGTGCCACCAGTGATTGGGAGCGGGGGGCCCGATCCAATGAGCAGTTCTTC.

DNA for the CDR3: TGTGCCAGCTCACCACCCCCCGGACAGGGGGGTTGGGAGACCCAGTACTTC. Amino acids: CASSPPPGQGGWETQYF. J is TRBJ2-5 and V is TRBV18, with 10 bases fitting TRBD1. Losses at the gene ends were 0 bases for V and 5 bases for J; bases not matched to a gene: 9. CDR3 size: 17 residues. Germline lookup yields CDR1 KGHSH and CDR2 LQKENI.

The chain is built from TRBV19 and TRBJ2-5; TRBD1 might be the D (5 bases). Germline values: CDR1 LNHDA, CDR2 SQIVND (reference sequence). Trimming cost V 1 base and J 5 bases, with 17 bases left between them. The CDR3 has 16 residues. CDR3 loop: CASSIARTNSRETQYF. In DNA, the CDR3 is TGTGCCAGTAGTATAGCCCGGACAAATAGCAGGGAGACCCAGTACTTC.

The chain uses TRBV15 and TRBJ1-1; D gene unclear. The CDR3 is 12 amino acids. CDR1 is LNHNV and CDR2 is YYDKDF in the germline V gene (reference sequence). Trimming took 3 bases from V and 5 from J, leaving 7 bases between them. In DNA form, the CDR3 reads TGTGCCACCAGCAGCACAGTGACTGAAGCTTTCTTT. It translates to CATSSTVTEAFF.

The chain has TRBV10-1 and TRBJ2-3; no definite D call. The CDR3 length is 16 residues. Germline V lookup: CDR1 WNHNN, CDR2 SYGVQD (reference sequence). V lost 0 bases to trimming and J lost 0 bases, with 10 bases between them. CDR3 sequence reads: CASSESSGTSTDTQYF. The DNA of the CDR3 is TGCGCCAGCAGTGAGTCGTCCGGTACTAGCACAGATACGCAGTATTTT.

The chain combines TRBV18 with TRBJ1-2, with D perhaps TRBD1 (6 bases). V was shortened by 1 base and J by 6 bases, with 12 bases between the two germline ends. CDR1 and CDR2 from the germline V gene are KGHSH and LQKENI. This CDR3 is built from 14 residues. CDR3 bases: TGTGCCAGCTCACCACAGGCAGGGGTGGATGGCTACACCTTC. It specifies CASSPQAGVDGYTF.

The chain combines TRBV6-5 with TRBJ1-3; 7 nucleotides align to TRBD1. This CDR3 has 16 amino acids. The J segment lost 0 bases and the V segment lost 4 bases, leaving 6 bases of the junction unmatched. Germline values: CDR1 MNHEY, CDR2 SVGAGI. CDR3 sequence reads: CASSFSQGNSGNTIYF. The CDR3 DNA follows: TGTGCCAGCAGTTTTTCACAGGGGAACTCTGGAAACACCATATATTTT.

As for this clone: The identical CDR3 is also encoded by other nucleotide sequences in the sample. CDR3 DNA: TGTGCCAGCAGCCCCGGACTAAGCACAGATACGCAGTATTTT. The encoded protein is CASSPGLSTDTQYF. This chain links TRBV7-3 with TRBJ2-3, with D possibly matching TRBD2 (6 bases). V lost 5 bases to trimming and J lost 0 bases, with 9 bases between them. The germline V gene encodes CDR1 SGHTA and CDR2 FQGTGA. There are 14 residues in the CDR3.

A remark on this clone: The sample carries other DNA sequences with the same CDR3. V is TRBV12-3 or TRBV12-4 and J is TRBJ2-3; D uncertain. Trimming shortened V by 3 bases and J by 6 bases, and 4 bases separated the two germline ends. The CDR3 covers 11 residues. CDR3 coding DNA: TGTGCCAGCAGTTTCAGGGATACGCAGTATTTT. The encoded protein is CASSFRDTQYF.

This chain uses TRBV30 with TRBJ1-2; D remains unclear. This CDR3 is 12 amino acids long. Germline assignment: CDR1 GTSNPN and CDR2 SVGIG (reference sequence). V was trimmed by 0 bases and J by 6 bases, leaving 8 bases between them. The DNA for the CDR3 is TGTGCCTGGAGTGTACGACGGGATGGCTACACCTTC. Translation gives CAWSVRRDGYTF.

As DNA, the CDR3 is TGTGCCAGTAGCGATGGTCCGACAAATGAGCAGTTCTTC. Protein sequence: CASSDGPTNEQFF. This chain uses TRBV19 with TRBJ2-1; D uncertain. CDR1 and CDR2 from the germline V gene are LNHDA and SQIVND (reference sequence). This CDR3 contains 13 residues. Trimming shortened V by 6 bases and J by 7 bases, and 13 bases separated the two germline ends.

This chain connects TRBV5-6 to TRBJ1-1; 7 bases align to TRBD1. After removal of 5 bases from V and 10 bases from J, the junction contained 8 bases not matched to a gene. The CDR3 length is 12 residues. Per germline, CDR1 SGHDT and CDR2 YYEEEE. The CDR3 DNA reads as TGTGCCAGCAGAATTGGGGCAGGGGGAGCTTTCTTT. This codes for CASRIGAGGAFF.

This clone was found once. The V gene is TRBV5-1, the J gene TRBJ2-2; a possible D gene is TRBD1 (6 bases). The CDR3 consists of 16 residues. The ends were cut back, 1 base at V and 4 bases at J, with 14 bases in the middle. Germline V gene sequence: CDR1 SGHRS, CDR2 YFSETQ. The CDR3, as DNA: TGCGCCAGCAGCTTGACTGGGGACACCCTCACCGGGGAGCTGTTTTTT. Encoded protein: CASSLTGDTLTGELFF.

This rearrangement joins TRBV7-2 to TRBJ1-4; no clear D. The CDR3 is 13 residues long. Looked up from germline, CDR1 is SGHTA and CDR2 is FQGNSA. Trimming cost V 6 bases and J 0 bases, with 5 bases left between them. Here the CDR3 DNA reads TGTGCCAGCAGGCGTTCAACTAATGAAAAACTGTTTTTT. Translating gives CASRRSTNEKLFF.

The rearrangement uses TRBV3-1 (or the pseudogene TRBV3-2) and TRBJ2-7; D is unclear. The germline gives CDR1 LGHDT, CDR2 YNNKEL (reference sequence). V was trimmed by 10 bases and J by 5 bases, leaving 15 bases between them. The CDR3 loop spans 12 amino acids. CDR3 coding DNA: TGTGCCACCAGTGGGCTTAGAGACGAGCAGTACTTC. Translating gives CATSGLRDEQYF.

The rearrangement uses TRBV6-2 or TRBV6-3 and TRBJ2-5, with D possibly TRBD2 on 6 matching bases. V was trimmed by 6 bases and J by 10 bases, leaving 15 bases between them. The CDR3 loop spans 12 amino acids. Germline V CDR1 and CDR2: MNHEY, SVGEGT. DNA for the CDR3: TGTGCCAGCAGCCCGGGACTGGTAAGCCAGTACTTC. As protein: CASSPGLVSQYF.

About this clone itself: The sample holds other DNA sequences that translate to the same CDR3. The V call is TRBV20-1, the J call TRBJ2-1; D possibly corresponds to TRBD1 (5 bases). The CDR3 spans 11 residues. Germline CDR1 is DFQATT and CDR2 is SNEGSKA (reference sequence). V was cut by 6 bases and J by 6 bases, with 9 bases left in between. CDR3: CSANQGNEQFF. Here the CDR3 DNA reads TGCAGTGCCAACCAGGGCAATGAGCAGTTCTTC.

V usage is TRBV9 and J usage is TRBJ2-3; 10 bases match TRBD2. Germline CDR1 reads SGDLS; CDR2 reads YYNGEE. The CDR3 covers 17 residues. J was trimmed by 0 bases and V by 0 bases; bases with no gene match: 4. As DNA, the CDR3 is TGTGCCAGCAGCGTAGGTCTAGCGGGGGCCAGCACAGATACGCAGTATTTT. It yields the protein CASSVGLAGASTDTQYF.

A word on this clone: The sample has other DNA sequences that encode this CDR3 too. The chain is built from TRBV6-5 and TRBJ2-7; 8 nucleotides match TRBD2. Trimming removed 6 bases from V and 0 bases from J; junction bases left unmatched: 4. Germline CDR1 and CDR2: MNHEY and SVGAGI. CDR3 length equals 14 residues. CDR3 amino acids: CASRPGGSSYEQYF. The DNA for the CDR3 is TGTGCCAGCAGGCCGGGGGGGTCCTCCTACGAGCAGTACTTC.

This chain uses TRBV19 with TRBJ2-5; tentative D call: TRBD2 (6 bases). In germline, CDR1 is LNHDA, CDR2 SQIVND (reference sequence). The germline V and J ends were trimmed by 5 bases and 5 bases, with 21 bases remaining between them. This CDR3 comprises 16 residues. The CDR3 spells CASSPTPSSGRETQYF. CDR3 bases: TGTGCCAGTAGTCCGACCCCCTCTTCGGGGAGGGAGACCCAGTACTTC.

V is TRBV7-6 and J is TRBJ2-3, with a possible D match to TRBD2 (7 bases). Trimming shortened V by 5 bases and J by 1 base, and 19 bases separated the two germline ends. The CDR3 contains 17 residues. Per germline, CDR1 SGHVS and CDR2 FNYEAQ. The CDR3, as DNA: TGTGCCAGCAGCCAGTCGGGGGGCTCACGTGGCACAGATACGCAGTATTTT. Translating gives CASSQSGGSRGTDTQYF.

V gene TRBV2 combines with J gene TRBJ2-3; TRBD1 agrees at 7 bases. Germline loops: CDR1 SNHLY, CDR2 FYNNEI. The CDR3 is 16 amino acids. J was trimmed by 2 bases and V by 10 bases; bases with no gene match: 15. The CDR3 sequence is CATIRGPGQLTDTQYF. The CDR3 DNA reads TGTGCCACCATTAGGGGTCCGGGACAGCTCACAGATACGCAGTATTTT. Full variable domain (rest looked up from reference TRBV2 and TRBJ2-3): EPEVTQTPSHQVTQMGQEVILRCVPISNHLYFYWYRQILGQKVEFLVSFYNNEISEKSEIFDDQFSVERPDGSNFTLKIRSTKLEDSAMYFCATIRGPGQLTDTQYFGPGTRLTVL.